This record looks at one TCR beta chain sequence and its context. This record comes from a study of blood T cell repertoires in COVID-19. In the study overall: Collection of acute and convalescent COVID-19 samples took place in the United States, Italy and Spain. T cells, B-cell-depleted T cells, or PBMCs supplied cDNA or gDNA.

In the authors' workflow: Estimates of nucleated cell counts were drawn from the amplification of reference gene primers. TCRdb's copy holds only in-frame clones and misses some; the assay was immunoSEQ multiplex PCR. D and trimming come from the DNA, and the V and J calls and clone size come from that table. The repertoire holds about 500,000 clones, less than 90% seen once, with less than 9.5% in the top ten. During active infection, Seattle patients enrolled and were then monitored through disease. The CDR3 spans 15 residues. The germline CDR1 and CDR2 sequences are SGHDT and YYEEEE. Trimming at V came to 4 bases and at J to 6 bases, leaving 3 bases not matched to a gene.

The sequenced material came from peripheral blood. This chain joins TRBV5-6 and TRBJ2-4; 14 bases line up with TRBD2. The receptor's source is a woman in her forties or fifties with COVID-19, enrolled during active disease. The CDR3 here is CASSLGTSGGNIQYF. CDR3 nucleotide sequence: TGTGCCAGCAGCCTGGGGACTAGCGGGGGAAACATTCAGTACTTC.